The rows below give T cell receptor beta chains drawn from one sample of a study of blood T cell repertoires in COVID-19. TCRdb keeps only in-frame clones here, not all; method: immunoSEQ multiplex PCR. The sample has around 200,000 clones; about 80% are singletons. Sequenced: peripheral blood. The receptors originated from a woman in her thirties or forties with active or convalescent COVID-19. Both conserved end residues are part of each CDR3. A D gene is named only where the DNA matches it firmly. A row's size may be missing; if present it is once, few, many or a size class.

clone_size,v_call,d_call,j_call,cdr3_aa,cdr3_nt
-,TRBV14,TRBD1,TRBJ1-2,CASSQARGNYGYTF,TGTGCCAGCAGCCAAGCCAGGGGGAACTATGGCTACACCTTC
-,TRBV2,-,TRBJ2-1,CASSERAGAYNEQFF,TGTGCCAGCAGTGAACGGGCAGGGGCTTACAATGAGCAGTTCTTC
-,TRBV9,TRBD2,TRBJ2-3,CASSVRLAGGLGTDTQYF,TGTGCCAGCAGCGTGAGGCTAGCGGGGGGATTAGGCACAGATACGCAGTATTTT
-,TRBV7-9,TRBD2,TRBJ2-2,CASRLVLADGELFF,TGTGCCAGCAGACTTGTACTAGCGGACGGGGAGCTGTTTTTT
few,TRBV18,-,TRBJ1-3,CASSPPGRAIYF,TGTGCCAGCTCACCACCGGGGAGGGCCATATATTTT
-,TRBV7-8,-,TRBJ1-1,CASRGISNTEAFF,TGTGCCAGCCGCGGGATTTCGAACACTGAAGCTTTCTTT
once,TRBV28,TRBD2,TRBJ2-1,CASSFGGGSYNEQFF,TGTGCCAGCAGTTTTGGCGGGGGCTCCTACAATGAGCAGTTCTTC
-,TRBV12-3/TRBV12-4,-,TRBJ2-7,CASSSLYYEQYF,TGTGCCAGCAGTTCGCTATACTACGAGCAGTACTTC
-,TRBV19,-,TRBJ1-1,CASSIEKGRATEAFF,TGTGCCAGTAGTATAGAAAAGGGGAGGGCCACTGAAGCTTTCTTT
-,TRBV24-1,TRBD2,TRBJ2-2,CATSDLTTSVANTGELFF,TGTGCCACCAGTGATTTGACGACTAGCGTCGCGAACACCGGGGAGCTGTTTTTT
-,TRBV6-2/TRBV6-3,TRBD1,TRBJ1-1,CASSYGPGQGGTEAFF,TGTGCCAGCAGTTACGGTCCGGGACAGGGGGGTACTGAAGCTTTCTTT
-,TRBV30,-,TRBJ2-1,CAWSFKNEQFF,TGTGCCTGGAGCTTTAAAAATGAGCAGTTCTTC
-,TRBV7-7,-,TRBJ1-1,CASSRVRNTEAFF,TGTGCTAGCAGCCGGGTCAGGAACACTGAAGCTTTCTTT
few,TRBV11-2,-,TRBJ1-2,CASSSPSSQGGYGYTF,TGTGCCAGCAGCTCCCCCTCCTCCCAGGGTGGCTATGGCTACACCTTC
-,TRBV24-1,TRBD1,TRBJ2-1,CATSDATGSSYNEQFF,TGTGCCACCAGTGACGCGACAGGGAGCTCCTACAATGAGCAGTTCTTC
once,TRBV2,-,TRBJ1-1,CASSASVSWASRNTEAFF,TGTGCCAGCAGTGCCTCGGTATCGTGGGCCTCTCGGAACACTGAAGCTTTCTTT
-,TRBV5-5,TRBD1,TRBJ1-1,CASSFGTARDEAFF,TGTGCCAGCAGCTTCGGGACAGCGAGAGACGAAGCTTTCTTT
-,TRBV18,TRBD1,TRBJ1-1,CASSPLRDRVNTEAFF,TGTGCCAGCTCACCACTTAGGGACAGGGTAAACACTGAAGCTTTCTTT
-,TRBV6-5,TRBD2,TRBJ2-3,CASRPHRGVADTQYF,TGTGCCAGCAGACCCCATCGGGGGGTGGCAGATACGCAGTATTTT
-,TRBV5-1,-,TRBJ2-1,CASSAGGGSSYNEQFF,TGCGCCAGCAGCGCTGGCGGTGGCAGCTCCTACAATGAGCAGTTCTTC
-,TRBV7-2,TRBD1,TRBJ1-2,CASSSPDRDYGYTF,TGTGCCAGCAGCTCCCCGGACAGGGACTATGGCTACACCTTC
-,TRBV12-3/TRBV12-4,-,TRBJ1-1,CASSFGTPWAFF,TGTGCCAGCAGTTTTGGGACACCATGGGCTTTCTTT
few,TRBV7-2,-,TRBJ1-3,CASSLAMGSSGNTIYF,TGTGCCAGCAGCTTAGCGATGGGGAGCTCTGGAAACACCATATATTTT
-,TRBV19,TRBD1,TRBJ1-1,CASSRDRGHATEAFF,TGTGCCAGTAGCCGGGACAGGGGGCATGCCACTGAAGCTTTCTTT
-,TRBV7-8,TRBD2,TRBJ2-7,CASSMGLDTVNEQYF,TGTGCCAGCTCAATGGGACTAGACACCGTCAACGAGCAGTACTTC
once,TRBV6-5,-,TRBJ1-4,CASSYSREKLFF,TGTGCCAGCAGCTACTCGCGTGAAAAACTGTTTTTT
once,TRBV5-8,-,TRBJ1-6,CASRPGRGTLHF,TGTGCCAGCAGGCCTGGGAGAGGGACCCTCCACTTT
-,TRBV11-2,-,TRBJ1-1,CASSLAHINTEAFF,TGTGCCAGCAGCTTAGCGCACATAAACACTGAAGCTTTCTTT
-,TRBV7-2,TRBD2,TRBJ2-3,CASSPGLSGRPHTQYF,TGTGCCAGCAGCCCCGGACTTTCCGGGAGGCCGCATACGCAGTATTTT
few,TRBV27,-,TRBJ1-6,CASSLSAVSNSPLHF,TGTGCCAGCAGTTTATCGGCAGTCTCTAATTCACCCCTCCACTTT
-,TRBV6-5,-,TRBJ2-7,CASSYSSGDKAYEQYF,TGTGCCAGCAGTTACTCGTCGGGGGATAAGGCCTACGAGCAGTACTTC
-,TRBV15,-,TRBJ1-6,CATSSGSRVGHSPLHF,TGTGCCACCAGCTCGGGGTCTCGGGTTGGGCATTCACCCCTCCACTTT
once,TRBV27,TRBD1,TRBJ1-1,CASSLEGINTGGAIVFF,TGTGCCAGCAGTTTGGAGGGGATAAACACAGGGGGCGCGATCGTTTTCTTT
few,TRBV24-1,TRBD1,TRBJ1-4,CATSDPRQGAAEKLFF,TGTGCCACCAGTGATCCGCGGCAGGGGGCGGCTGAAAAACTGTTTTTT
-,TRBV5-6,TRBD2,TRBJ2-1,CASSLARLAVINEQFF,TGTGCCAGCAGCTTGGCCAGGCTAGCGGTAATCAATGAGCAGTTCTTC
-,TRBV6-2/TRBV6-3,TRBD1,TRBJ2-3,CASSYSRTGGYTDTQYF,TGTGCCAGCAGTTACTCCAGGACAGGGGGATACACAGATACGCAGTATTTT
-,TRBV28,-,TRBJ1-5,CASSSPRQDNQPQHF,TGTGCCAGCAGTTCCCCTCGACAGGACAATCAGCCCCAGCATTTT
-,TRBV6-5,TRBD1,TRBJ1-2,CASTYGGTGFF,TGTGCCAGCACCTACGGAGGGACAGGATTCTTC
-,TRBV5-1,TRBD1,TRBJ1-5,CASSLWTGAYYSNQPQHF,TGCGCCAGCAGCTTGTGGACAGGGGCATATTATAGCAATCAGCCCCAGCATTTT
-,TRBV6-1,TRBD2,TRBJ2-6,CASSGTSGPVGANVLTF,TGTGCCAGCAGTGGGACTAGCGGTCCGGTGGGGGCCAACGTCCTGACTTTC
-,TRBV3-1/TRBV3-2,TRBD1,TRBJ2-5,CASSQVRDRGVETQYF,TGTGCCAGCAGCCAAGTACGGGACAGGGGCGTAGAGACCCAGTACTTC
-,TRBV19,-,TRBJ1-1,CASSMGSYTEAFF,TGTGCCAGTAGTATGGGCAGTTACACTGAAGCTTTCTTT
-,TRBV28,-,TRBJ1-6,CASSLRNSPLHF,TGTGCCAGCAGTTTGAGGAATTCACCCCTCCACTTT
-,TRBV3-1/TRBV3-2,TRBD2,TRBJ2-1,CASILSGGNNEQFF,TGTGCCAGCATACTTAGCGGGGGGAACAATGAGCAGTTCTTC
once,TRBV19,-,TRBJ1-5,CASSIFGEGRQPQHF,TGTGCCAGTAGTATATTCGGGGAAGGGAGGCAGCCCCAGCATTTT
-,TRBV30,-,TRBJ2-1,CAWSVQVLNEQFF,TGTGCCTGGAGTGTACAGGTTCTGAATGAGCAGTTCTTC